The rows below give T cell receptor beta chains drawn from one sample of a study of T cell responses to AZD1222 COVID-19 vaccine. Method: immunoSEQ multiplex PCR; TCRdb's copy keeps in-frame clones and lacks some. The sample lists some 150,000 clones; roughly 92% were seen once. The specimen comprised peripheral blood, sampled on day 0 of AZD1222 vaccination. The receptors were sampled from an adult in good health. CDR3s include the opening cysteine and the closing phenylalanine or tryptophan. D genes are given only for firm matches. A row's size may be missing; if present it is once, few, many or a size class.

.,TRBJ1-1,14,TRBV5-1,.,CASSPLDLNTEAFF,TGCGCCAGCAGCCCACTGGACTTGAACACTGAAGCTTTCTTT
.,TRBJ1-1,12,TRBV10-3,.,CAIGGGGTEAFF,TGTGCCATCGGAGGGGGGGGCACTGAAGCTTTCTTT
.,TRBJ2-5,13,TRBV7-9,.,CASSSIIQETQYF,TGTGCCAGCAGCTCGATAATTCAAGAGACCCAGTACTTC
TRBD1,TRBJ2-5,15,TRBV29-1,.,CSVDDGGTGKETQYF,TGCAGCGTTGACGATGGGGGGACAGGGAAAGAGACCCAGTACTTC
.,TRBJ1-1,13,TRBV6-6,once,CASTDPYPSEAFF,TGTGCCAGCACGGACCCTTACCCCTCTGAAGCTTTCTTT
.,TRBJ2-3,14,TRBV28,.,CASSSSGPGDTQYF,TGTGCCAGCAGTTCCTCCGGCCCGGGAGATACGCAGTATTTT
.,TRBJ2-1,12,TRBV29-1,.,CSVGGGGNEQFF,TGCAGCGTGGGGGGAGGGGGCAATGAGCAGTTCTTC
.,TRBJ2-4,16,TRBV3-1/TRBV3-2,.,CASSQVGQLAKNIQYF,TGTGCCAGCAGCCAAGTAGGGCAGTTAGCCAAAAACATTCAGTACTTC
TRBD2,TRBJ2-1,13,TRBV7-9,.,CASSPTSDNEQFF,TGTGCCAGCAGCCCGACTAGCGACAATGAGCAGTTCTTC
.,TRBJ1-4,14,TRBV4-1,.,CASSAVGGREKLFF,TGCGCCAGCAGCGCCGTCGGGGGTCGCGAAAAACTGTTTTTT
.,TRBJ1-1,15,TRBV27,.,CASSLTGGRSTEAFF,TGTGCCAGCAGTTTAACCGGGGGGAGGTCCACTGAAGCTTTCTTT
.,TRBJ1-6,15,TRBV3-1/TRBV3-2,.,CASSLYDSRNSPLHF,TGTGCCAGCAGCCTTTACGACAGTCGTAATTCACCCCTCCACTTT
.,TRBJ2-5,15,TRBV18,.,CASSPKPGLGETQYF,TGTGCCAGCTCGCCTAAACCGGGACTGGGAGAGACCCAGTACTTC
.,TRBJ2-2,15,TRBV7-2,.,CASSRQQRNTGELFF,TGTGCCAGCAGCCGCCAGCAACGGAACACCGGGGAGCTGTTTTTT
TRBD1,TRBJ2-5,12,TRBV29-1,once,CSVGTGWETQYF,TGCAGCGTTGGGACAGGGTGGGAGACCCAGTACTTC
.,TRBJ1-1,15,TRBV6-1,.,CASSEPNGGNTEAFF,TGTGCCAGCAGTGAACCAAATGGTGGGAACACTGAAGCTTTCTTT
TRBD1,TRBJ1-2,14,TRBV5-1,.,CASSPDRADYGYTF,TGCGCCAGCAGCCCGGACAGGGCGGACTATGGCTACACCTTC
TRBD1,TRBJ1-1,14,TRBV19,.,CASSIGAGGPEAFF,TGTGCCAGTAGTATAGGTGCAGGGGGCCCTGAAGCTTTCTTT
TRBD2,TRBJ2-2,17,TRBV7-9,once,CASSSRLAGGRTGELFF,TGTGCCAGCAGCTCGCGACTAGCGGGGGGTCGCACCGGGGAGCTGTTTTTT
.,TRBJ1-2,8,TRBV20-1,.,CSAYGYTF,TGCAGTGCCTATGGCTACACCTTC
.,TRBJ1-4,14,TRBV2,.,CASSVSGGVEKLFF,TGTGCCAGCAGTGTAAGCGGAGGGGTAGAAAAACTGTTTTTT
TRBD2,TRBJ2-5,14,TRBV3-1/TRBV3-2,.,CASSQSSGVETQYF,TGTGCCAGCAGCCAGTCTAGCGGGGTAGAGACCCAGTACTTC
.,TRBJ2-1,16,TRBV11-2,once,CASSLMSGVPYNEQFF,TGTGCCAGCAGCTTAATGTCAGGGGTACCATACAATGAGCAGTTCTTC
.,TRBJ1-6,17,TRBV4-1,once,CASSQDRGEDYNSPLHF,TGCGCCAGCAGCCAAGATCGGGGGGAGGATTATAATTCACCCCTCCACTTT
TRBD1,TRBJ2-3,15,TRBV9,.,CASSAGQANTDTQYF,TGTGCCAGCAGCGCCGGACAGGCCAACACAGATACGCAGTATTTT
.,TRBJ1-5,14,TRBV7-6,.,CASSSGEGNQPQHF,TGTGCCAGCAGCTCAGGTGAGGGCAATCAGCCCCAGCATTTT
.,TRBJ2-3,13,TRBV5-1,.,CASSFQGSDTQYF,TGCGCCAGCAGCTTTCAGGGGTCAGATACGCAGTATTTT
TRBD2,TRBJ2-1,15,TRBV6-4,medium-sized,CASSPTSGSNNEQFF,TGTGCCAGCAGCCCTACTAGCGGGAGTAACAATGAGCAGTTCTTC
.,TRBJ1-1,13,TRBV28,.,CASREGLNTEAFF,TGTGCCAGCAGGGAAGGACTGAACACTGAAGCTTTCTTT
.,TRBJ2-3,16,TRBV9,.,CASSVERAPSTDTQYF,TGTGCCAGCAGCGTAGAGCGCGCACCCAGCACAGATACGCAGTATTTT
.,TRBJ1-1,13,TRBV9,.,CASSGYTGSEAFF,TGTGCCAGCAGCGGTTATACAGGGTCTGAAGCTTTCTTT
.,TRBJ1-2,17,TRBV4-1,.,CASSQDGARARGYGYTF,TGCGCCAGCAGCCAAGACGGGGCGAGGGCCCGGGGTTATGGCTACACCTTC
.,TRBJ1-1,16,TRBV28,.,CASSSSRLGRQTEAFF,TGTGCCAGCAGCTCATCCAGATTGGGTAGACAGACTGAAGCTTTCTTT
.,TRBJ1-4,12,TRBV29-1,.,CSVEVLGEKLFF,TGCAGCGTTGAAGTACTGGGTGAAAAACTGTTTTTT
.,TRBJ1-1,14,TRBV9,.,CASSVEAGVTEAFF,TGTGCCAGCAGCGTAGAGGCAGGGGTCACTGAAGCTTTCTTT
TRBD1,TRBJ1-2,15,TRBV19,.,CASSIIGTAESGYTF,TGTGCCAGTAGTATAATAGGGACAGCCGAATCTGGCTACACCTTC
.,TRBJ1-1,13,TRBV3-1/TRBV3-2,.,CASSQGSGTEAFF,TGTGCCAGCAGCCAGGGATCCGGGACTGAAGCTTTCTTT
TRBD1,TRBJ1-5,15,TRBV18,once,CASSQSGTGNQPQHF,TGTGCCAGCTCACAAAGTGGGACAGGCAATCAGCCCCAGCATTTT
.,TRBJ1-1,13,TRBV4-3,.,CASSQDRGSEAFF,TGCGCCAGCAGCCAAGATCGAGGGTCTGAAGCTTTCTTT
TRBD1,TRBJ1-2,15,TRBV3-1/TRBV3-2,.,CASSQAGGAVWGYTF,TGTGCCAGCAGCCAAGCAGGGGGCGCGGTGTGGGGCTACACCTTC
.,TRBJ1-6,15,TRBV7-9,.,CASSMDSSYNSPLHF,TGTGCCAGCAGCATGGACAGCTCCTATAATTCACCCCTCCACTTT
.,TRBJ2-1,14,TRBV6-5,.,CASRCSGDFCEQFF,TGTGCCAGCAGATGTAGCGGCGACTTTTGTGAGCAGTTCTTC
.,TRBJ1-4,14,TRBV2,.,CASSEYPGHEKLFF,TGTGCCAGCAGTGAATATCCAGGACATGAAAAACTGTTTTTT
TRBD2,TRBJ2-3,15,TRBV7-2,.,CASSSLAGLVDTQYF,TGTGCCAGCAGCTCGCTAGCGGGATTGGTAGATACGCAGTATTTT
.,TRBJ1-1,13,TRBV7-3,.,CASSQGTGTEAFF,TGTGCCAGCAGCCAAGGTACCGGTACTGAAGCTTTCTTT
.,TRBJ2-2,16,TRBV18,.,CASSLDLRGNTGELFF,TGTGCCAGCTCACTCGATTTGCGGGGAAACACCGGGGAGCTGTTTTTT
.,TRBJ1-2,18,TRBV5-6,.,CASSSFGPSRAFNYGYTF,TGTGCCAGCAGCTCCTTCGGGCCTTCACGAGCCTTTAACTATGGCTACACCTTC
TRBD1,TRBJ1-5,16,TRBV4-1,few,CASSHLWDSRNQPQHF,TGCGCCAGCAGCCACCTTTGGGACAGCCGCAATCAGCCCCAGCATTTT
TRBD1,TRBJ1-5,16,TRBV18,.,CASSENRGQRNQPQHF,TGTGCCAGCTCGGAAAACAGGGGGCAGCGGAATCAGCCCCAGCATTTT
.,TRBJ2-1,17,TRBV3-1/TRBV3-2,.,CASSQRSPGTPYNEQFF,TGTGCCAGCAGCCAAAGATCCCCCGGGACCCCCTACAATGAGCAGTTCTTC
.,TRBJ2-1,14,TRBV3-1/TRBV3-2,.,CASRDDRGSNEQFF,TGTGCCAGCAGGGACGATAGGGGTAGCAATGAGCAGTTCTTC
TRBD2,TRBJ2-2,15,TRBV4-2,.,CASSQEAGGPGELFF,TGTGCCAGCAGCCAAGAAGCGGGGGGGCCCGGGGAGCTGTTTTTT
.,TRBJ1-1,11,TRBV28,.,CAVTENTEAFF,TGTGCCGTAACTGAGAACACTGAAGCTTTCTTT
TRBD1,TRBJ2-2,15,TRBV6-5,.,CASSFRDRGTRELFF,TGTGCCAGCAGTTTCCGGGACAGGGGGACCAGGGAGCTGTTTTTT
.,TRBJ1-5,14,TRBV3-1/TRBV3-2,.,CASSQGLTDQPQHF,TGTGCCAGCAGCCAAGGGCTTACAGATCAGCCCCAGCATTTT
.,TRBJ1-1,11,TRBV2,.,CASRAGPEAFF,TGTGCCAGCAGAGCAGGACCTGAAGCTTTCTTT
TRBD2,TRBJ2-1,16,TRBV15,.,CATSRDREGIYNEQFF,TGTGCCACCAGCAGAGATCGGGAGGGTATCTACAATGAGCAGTTCTTC